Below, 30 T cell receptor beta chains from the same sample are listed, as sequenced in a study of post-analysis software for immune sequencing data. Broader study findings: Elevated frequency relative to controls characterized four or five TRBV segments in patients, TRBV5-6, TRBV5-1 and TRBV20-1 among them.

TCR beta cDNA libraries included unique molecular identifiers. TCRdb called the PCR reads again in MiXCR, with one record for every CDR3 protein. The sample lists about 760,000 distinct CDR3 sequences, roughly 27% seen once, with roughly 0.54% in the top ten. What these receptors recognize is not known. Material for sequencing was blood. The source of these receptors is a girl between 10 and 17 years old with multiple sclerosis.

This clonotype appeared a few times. CDR3 residues: CSARDLAGAPHEQYF. CDR3 bases: TGCAGTGCTAGAGATTTGGCGGGAGCTCCCCACGAGCAGTACTTC. The chain uses TRBV20-1 and TRBJ2-7; 7 bases line up with TRBD2. The CDR3 runs to 15 residues. With V trimmed by 0 bases and J by 5 bases, 10 bases remained unmatched. The germline CDR1 and CDR2 sequences are DFQATT and SNEGSKA (reference sequence).

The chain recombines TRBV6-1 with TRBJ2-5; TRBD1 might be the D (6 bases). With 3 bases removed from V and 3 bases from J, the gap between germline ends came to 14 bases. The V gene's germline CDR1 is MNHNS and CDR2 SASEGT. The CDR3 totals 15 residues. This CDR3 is CASSEWRTVEETQYF. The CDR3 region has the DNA TGTGCCAGCAGTGAGTGGAGGACAGTGGAAGAGACCCAGTACTTC.

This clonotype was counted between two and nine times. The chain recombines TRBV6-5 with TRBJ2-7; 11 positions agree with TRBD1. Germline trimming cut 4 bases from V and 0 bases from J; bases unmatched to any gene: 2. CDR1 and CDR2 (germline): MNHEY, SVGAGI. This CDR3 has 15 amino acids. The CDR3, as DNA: TGTGCCAGCAGTTTCGGGACAGGGGGCTCCTACGAGCAGTACTTC. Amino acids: CASSFGTGGSYEQYF.

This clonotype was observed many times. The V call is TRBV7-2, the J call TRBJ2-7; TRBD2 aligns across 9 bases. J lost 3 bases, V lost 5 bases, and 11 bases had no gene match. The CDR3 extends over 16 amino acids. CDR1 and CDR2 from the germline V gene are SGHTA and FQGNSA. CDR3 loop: CASSTASSGALYEQYF. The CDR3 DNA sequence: TGTGCCAGCAGCACCGCATCTAGCGGGGCTCTCTACGAGCAGTACTTC.

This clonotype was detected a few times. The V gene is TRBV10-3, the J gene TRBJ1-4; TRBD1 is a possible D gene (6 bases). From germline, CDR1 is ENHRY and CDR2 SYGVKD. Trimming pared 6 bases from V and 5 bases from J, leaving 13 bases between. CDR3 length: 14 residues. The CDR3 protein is CAIRPQGMNEKLFF. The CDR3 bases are TGTGCCATCAGACCACAGGGAATGAATGAAAAACTGTTTTTT.

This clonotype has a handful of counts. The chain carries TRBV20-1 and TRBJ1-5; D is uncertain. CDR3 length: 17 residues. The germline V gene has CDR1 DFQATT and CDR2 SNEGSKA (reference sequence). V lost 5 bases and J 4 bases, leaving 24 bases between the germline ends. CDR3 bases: TGCAGTGCTGGTCTGGTTGGTCTATCCCCTCTAAATCAGCCCCAGCATTTT. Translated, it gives CSAGLVGLSPLNQPQHF.

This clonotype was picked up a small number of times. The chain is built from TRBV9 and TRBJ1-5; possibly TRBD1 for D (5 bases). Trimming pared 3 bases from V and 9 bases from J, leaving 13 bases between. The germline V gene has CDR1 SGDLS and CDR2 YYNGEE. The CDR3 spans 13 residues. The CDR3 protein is CASSAGTHGPQHF. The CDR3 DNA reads TGTGCCAGCAGCGCCGGGACGCATGGGCCCCAGCATTTT.

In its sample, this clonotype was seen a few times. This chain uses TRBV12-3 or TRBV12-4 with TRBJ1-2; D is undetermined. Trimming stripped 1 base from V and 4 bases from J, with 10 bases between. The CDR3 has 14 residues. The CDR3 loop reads CASSLGQSGYGYTF. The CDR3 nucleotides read TGTGCCAGCAGTTTAGGACAAAGCGGCTATGGCTACACCTTC.

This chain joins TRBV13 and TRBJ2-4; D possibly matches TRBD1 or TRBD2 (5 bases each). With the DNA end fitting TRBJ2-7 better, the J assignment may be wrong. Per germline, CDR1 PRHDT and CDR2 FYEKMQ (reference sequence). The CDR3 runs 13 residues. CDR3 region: CASSLVRGVEQYF. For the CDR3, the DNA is TGTGCCAGCAGCTTAGTGAGGGGAGTCGAGCAGTACTTC.

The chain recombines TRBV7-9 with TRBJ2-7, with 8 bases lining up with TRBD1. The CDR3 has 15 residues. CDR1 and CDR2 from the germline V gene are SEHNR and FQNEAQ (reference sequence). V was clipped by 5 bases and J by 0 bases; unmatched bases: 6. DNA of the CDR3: TGTGCCAGCAGCCGTCGGACAGGGAACTCCTACGAGCAGTACTTC. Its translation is CASSRRTGNSYEQYF.

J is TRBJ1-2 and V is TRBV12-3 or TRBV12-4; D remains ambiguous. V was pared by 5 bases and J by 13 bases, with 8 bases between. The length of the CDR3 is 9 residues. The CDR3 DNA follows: TGTGCCAGCAGTCATAAGGGCACCTTC. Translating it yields CASSHKGTF.

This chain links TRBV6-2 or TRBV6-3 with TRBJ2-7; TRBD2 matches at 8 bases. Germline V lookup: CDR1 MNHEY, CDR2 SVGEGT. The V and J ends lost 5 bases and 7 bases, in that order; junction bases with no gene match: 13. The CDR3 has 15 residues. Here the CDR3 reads CASSPAGASYNEQYF. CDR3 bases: TGTGCCAGCAGTCCAGCGGGGGCCTCCTACAATGAGCAGTACTTC.

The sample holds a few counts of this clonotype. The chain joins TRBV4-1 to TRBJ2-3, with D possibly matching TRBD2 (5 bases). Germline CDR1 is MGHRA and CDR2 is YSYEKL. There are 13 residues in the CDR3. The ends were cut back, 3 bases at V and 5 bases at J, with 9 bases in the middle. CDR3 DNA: TGCGCCAGCAGCCATATGACTAAAGATACGCAGTATTTT. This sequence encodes CASSHMTKDTQYF.

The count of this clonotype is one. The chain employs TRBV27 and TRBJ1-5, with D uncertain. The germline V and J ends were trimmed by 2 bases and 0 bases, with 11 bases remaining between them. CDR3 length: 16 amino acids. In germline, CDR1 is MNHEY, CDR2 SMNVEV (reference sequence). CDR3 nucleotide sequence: TGTGCCAGCAGTTTAAAGATCCGATATAGCAATCAGCCCCAGCATTTT. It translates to CASSLKIRYSNQPQHF.

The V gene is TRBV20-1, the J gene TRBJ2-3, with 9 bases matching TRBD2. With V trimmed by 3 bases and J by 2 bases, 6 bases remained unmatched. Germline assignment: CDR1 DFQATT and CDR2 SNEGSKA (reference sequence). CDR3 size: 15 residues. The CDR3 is CSARSASGDTDTQYF. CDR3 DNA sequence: TGCAGTGCTAGGTCGGCTAGCGGGGACACAGATACGCAGTATTTT.

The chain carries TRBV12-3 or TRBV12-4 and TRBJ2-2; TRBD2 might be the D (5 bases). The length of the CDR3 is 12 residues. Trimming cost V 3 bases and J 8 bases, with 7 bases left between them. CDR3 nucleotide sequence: TGTGCCAGCAGTTTGAGGGAGGGGGAGCTGTTTTTT. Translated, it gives CASSLREGELFF.

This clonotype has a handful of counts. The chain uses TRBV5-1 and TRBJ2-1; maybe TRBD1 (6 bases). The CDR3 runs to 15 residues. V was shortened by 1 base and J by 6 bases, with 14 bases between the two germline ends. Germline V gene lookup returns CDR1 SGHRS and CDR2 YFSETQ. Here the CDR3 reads CASSLITNRVNEQFF. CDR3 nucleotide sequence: TGCGCCAGCAGCTTGATTACAAACAGGGTCAATGAGCAGTTCTTC.

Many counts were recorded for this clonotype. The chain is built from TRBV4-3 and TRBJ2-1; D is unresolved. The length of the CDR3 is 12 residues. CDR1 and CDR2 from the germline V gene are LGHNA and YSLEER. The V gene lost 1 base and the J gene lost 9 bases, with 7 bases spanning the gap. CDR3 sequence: CASSQVSGEQFF. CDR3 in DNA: TGCGCCAGCAGCCAAGTTTCGGGTGAGCAGTTCTTC.

CDR3 loop: CSARVGSGGASSYNEQFF. DNA for the CDR3: TGCAGTGCTAGAGTGGGTAGCGGGGGGGCGAGCTCCTACAATGAGCAGTTCTTC. The chain carries TRBV20-1 and TRBJ2-1; 11 nucleotides line up with TRBD2. The germline V gene encodes CDR1 DFQATT and CDR2 SNEGSKA (reference sequence). The CDR3 runs 18 residues. V shed 1 base and J 0 bases; nucleotides not matched to a gene: 8.

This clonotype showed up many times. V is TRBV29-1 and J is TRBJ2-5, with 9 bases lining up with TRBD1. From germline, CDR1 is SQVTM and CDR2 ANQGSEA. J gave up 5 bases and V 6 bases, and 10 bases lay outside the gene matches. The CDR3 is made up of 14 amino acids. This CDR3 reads CSVRVTGGPETQYF. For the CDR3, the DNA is TGCAGCGTCAGAGTGACAGGGGGGCCCGAGACCCAGTACTTC.

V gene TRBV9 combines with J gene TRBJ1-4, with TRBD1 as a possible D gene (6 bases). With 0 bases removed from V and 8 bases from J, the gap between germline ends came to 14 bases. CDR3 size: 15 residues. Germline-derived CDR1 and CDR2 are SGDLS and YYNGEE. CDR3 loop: CASSVVGGAGEKLFF. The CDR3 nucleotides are TGTGCCAGCAGCGTAGTCGGGGGCGCGGGGGAAAAACTGTTTTTT.

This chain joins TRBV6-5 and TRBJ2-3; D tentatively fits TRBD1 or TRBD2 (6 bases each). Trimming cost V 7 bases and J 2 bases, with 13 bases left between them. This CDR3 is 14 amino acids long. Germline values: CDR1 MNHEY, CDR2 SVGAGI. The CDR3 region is CASIPPGATDTQYF. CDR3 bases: TGTGCCAGCATCCCTCCGGGGGCCACAGATACGCAGTATTTT.

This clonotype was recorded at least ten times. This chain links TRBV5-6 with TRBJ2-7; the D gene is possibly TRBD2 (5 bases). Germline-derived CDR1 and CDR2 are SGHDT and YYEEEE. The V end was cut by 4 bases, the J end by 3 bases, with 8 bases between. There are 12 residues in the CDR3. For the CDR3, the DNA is TGTGCCAGCAGCACCGGAGGCTACGAGCAGTACTTC. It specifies CASSTGGYEQYF. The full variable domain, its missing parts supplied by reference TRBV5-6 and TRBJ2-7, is DAGVTQSPTHLIKTRGQQVTLRCSPKSGHDTVSWYQQALGQGPQFIFQYYEEEERQRGNFPDRFSGHQFPNYSSELNVNALLLGDSALYLCASSTGGYEQYFGPGTRLTVT.

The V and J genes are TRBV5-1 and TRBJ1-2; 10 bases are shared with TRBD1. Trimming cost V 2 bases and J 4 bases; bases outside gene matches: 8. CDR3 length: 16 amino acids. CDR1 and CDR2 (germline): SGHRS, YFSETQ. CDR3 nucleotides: TGCGCCAGCAGCTTAGAGACAGGGGGCAGTGGCTATGGCTACACCTTC. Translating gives CASSLETGGSGYGYTF.

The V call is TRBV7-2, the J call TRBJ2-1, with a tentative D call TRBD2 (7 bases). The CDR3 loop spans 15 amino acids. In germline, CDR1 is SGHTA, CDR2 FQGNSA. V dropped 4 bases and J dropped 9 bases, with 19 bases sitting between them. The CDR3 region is CASSWGGGGSGEQFF. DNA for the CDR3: TGTGCCAGCAGCTGGGGGGGTGGGGGCTCGGGTGAGCAGTTCTTC.

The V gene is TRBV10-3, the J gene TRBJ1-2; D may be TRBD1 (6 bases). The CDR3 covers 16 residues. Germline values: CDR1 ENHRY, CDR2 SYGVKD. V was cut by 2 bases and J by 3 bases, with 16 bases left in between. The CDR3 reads CAISEEPPGGYYGYTF. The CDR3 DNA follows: TGTGCCATCAGTGAGGAGCCCCCCGGGGGCTACTATGGCTACACCTTC.

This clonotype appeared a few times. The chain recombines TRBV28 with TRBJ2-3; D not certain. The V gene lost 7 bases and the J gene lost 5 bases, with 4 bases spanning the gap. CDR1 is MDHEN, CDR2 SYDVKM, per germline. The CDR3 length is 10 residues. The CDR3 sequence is CASKGDTQYF. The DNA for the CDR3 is TGTGCCAGCAAGGGAGATACGCAGTATTTT. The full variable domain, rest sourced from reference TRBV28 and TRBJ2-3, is DVKVTQSSRYLVKRTGEKVFLECVQDMDHENMFWYRQDPGLGLRLIYFSYDVKMKEKGDIPEGYSVSREKKERFSLILESASTNQTSMYLCASKGDTQYFGPGTRLTVL.

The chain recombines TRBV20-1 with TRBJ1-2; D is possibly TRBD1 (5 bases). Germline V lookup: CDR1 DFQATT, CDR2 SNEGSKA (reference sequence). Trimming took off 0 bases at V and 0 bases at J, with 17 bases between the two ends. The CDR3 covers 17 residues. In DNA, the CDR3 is TGCAGTGCTAGAGATGTTTTGGGGGGTGGGCCTAACTATGGCTACACCTTC. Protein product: CSARDVLGGGPNYGYTF.

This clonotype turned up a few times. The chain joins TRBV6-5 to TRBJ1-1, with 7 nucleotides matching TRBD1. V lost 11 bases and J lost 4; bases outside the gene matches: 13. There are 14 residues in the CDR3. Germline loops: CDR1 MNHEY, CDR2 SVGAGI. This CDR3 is CAGTPVRDSTEAFF. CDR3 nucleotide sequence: TGTGCCGGCACCCCCGTACGGGACAGCACTGAAGCTTTCTTT.

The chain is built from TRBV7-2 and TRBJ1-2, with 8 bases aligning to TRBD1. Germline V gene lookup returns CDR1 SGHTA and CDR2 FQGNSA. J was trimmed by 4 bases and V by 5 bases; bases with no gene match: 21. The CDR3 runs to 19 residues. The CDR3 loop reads CASSRGPGTGHRAGYGYTF. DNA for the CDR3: TGTGCCAGCAGCAGGGGGCCCGGGACAGGTCACAGAGCCGGCTATGGCTACACCTTC. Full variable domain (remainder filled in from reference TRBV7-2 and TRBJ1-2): GAGVSQSPSNKVTEKGKDVELRCDPISGHTALYWYRQSLGQGLEFLIYFQGNSAPDKSGLPSDRFSAERTGGSVSTLTIQRTQQEDSAVYLCASSRGPGTGHRAGYGYTFGSGTRLTVV.